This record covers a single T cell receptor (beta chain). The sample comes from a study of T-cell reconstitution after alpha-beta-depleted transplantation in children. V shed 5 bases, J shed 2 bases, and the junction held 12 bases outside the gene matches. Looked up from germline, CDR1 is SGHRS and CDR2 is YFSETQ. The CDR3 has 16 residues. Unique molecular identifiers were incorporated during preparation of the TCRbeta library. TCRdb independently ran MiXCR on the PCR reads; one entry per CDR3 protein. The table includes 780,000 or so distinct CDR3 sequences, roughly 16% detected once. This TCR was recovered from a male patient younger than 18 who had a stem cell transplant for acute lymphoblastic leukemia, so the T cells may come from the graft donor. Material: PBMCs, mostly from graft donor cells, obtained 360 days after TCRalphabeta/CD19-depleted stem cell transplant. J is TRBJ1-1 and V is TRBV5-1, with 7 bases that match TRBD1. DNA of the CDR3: TGCGCCAGCAGACCGAGCCCGACAGGGAAAAACACTGAAGCTTTCTTT. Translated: CASRPSPTGKNTEAFF.